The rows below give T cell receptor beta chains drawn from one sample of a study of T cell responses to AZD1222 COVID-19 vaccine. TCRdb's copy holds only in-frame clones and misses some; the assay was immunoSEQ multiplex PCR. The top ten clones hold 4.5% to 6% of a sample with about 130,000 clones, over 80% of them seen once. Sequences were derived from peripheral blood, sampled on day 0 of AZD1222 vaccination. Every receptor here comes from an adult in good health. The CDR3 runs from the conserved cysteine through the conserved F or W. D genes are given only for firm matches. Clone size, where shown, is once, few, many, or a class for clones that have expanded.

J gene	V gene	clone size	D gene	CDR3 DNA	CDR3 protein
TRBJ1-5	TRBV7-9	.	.	TGTGCCAGCAGCTTAGATGGGGGCGAATATCAGCCCCAGCATTTT	CASSLDGGEYQPQHF
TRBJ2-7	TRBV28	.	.	TGTGCCAGCAGCTCTCCTATGACGGACTACGAGCAGTACTTC	CASSSPMTDYEQYF
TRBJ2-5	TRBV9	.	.	TGTGCCAGCAGTTATGGGGTTGGTAGAGAGACCCAGTACTTC	CASSYGVGRETQYF
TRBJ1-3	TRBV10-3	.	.	TGTGCCATCACCCCCGGGATTAGAAACACCATATATTTT	CAITPGIRNTIYF
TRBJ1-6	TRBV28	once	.	TGTGCCAGCAGCCCCTGGGGTAATTCACCCCTCCACTTT	CASSPWGNSPLHF
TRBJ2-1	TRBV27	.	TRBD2	TGTGCCAGCAGGCCCGGGACTAGCGGGTACAATGAGCAGTTCTTC	CASRPGTSGYNEQFF
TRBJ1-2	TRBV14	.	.	TGTGCCAGCAGCCAAGGAGGGAACTATGGCTACACCTTC	CASSQGGNYGYTF
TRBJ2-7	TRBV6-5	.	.	TGTGCCAGCAGTTACGGGGGGGAGCAGTACTTC	CASSYGGEQYF
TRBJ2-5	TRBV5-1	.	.	TGCGCCAGCGGGGGACACAAATCACAAGAGACCCAGTACTTC	CASGGHKSQETQYF
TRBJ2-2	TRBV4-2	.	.	TGTGCCAGCAGCCAAGACCCGGGACTGGTTCACACCGGGGAGCTGTTTTTT	CASSQDPGLVHTGELFF
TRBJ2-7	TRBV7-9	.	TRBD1	TGTGCCAGCAGCCCTTGGACAGGGAGGCTCTACGAGCAGTACTTC	CASSPWTGRLYEQYF
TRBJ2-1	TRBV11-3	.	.	TGTGCCAGCAGCTCCGGGACCACCAATGAGCAGTTCTTC	CASSSGTTNEQFF
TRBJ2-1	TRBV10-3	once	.	TGTGCCACCTCCGACAATGAGCAGTTCTTC	CATSDNEQFF
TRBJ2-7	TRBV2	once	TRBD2	TGTGCCAGCAGTAGGGATAGCGGGGGCGAGCAGTACTTC	CASSRDSGGEQYF
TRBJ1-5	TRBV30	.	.	TGTGCCTGGAGCTTGGATAGCAATCAGCCCCAGCATTTT	CAWSLDSNQPQHF
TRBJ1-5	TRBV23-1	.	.	TGCGCCAGCAGTCAATTCCATCAGCCCCAGCATTTT	CASSQFHQPQHF
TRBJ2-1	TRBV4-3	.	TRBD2	TGCGCCAGCAGCCAAGGGTCAAGCGGGGCCAGCTCCTACAATGAGCAGTTCTTC	CASSQGSSGASSYNEQFF
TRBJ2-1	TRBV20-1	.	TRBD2	TGCAGTGCTAGTCCAGGGACTAGAGTCGGCGATGAGCAGTTCTTC	CSASPGTRVGDEQFF
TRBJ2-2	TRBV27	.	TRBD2	TGTGCCAGCAAGCTTCTCGGGGGGGGAGAGGTCACCGGGGAGCTGTTTTTT	CASKLLGGGEVTGELFF
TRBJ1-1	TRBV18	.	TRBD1	TGTGCCAGCTCACCTCGGCAGGGGACAGGGATCACTGAAGCTTTCTTT	CASSPRQGTGITEAFF
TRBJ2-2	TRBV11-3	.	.	TGTGCCAGCAGCCCGGACGATCTCAACACCGGGGAGCTGTTTTTT	CASSPDDLNTGELFF
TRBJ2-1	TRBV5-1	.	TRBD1	TGCGCCAGCAGGACGGGACAGGGGAGCGGGCCTTTAGGCAATGAGCAGTTCTTC	CASRTGQGSGPLGNEQFF
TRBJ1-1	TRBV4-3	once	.	TGCGCCAGCAGCTCGACAAAGGGGGACACTGAAGCTTTCTTT	CASSSTKGDTEAFF
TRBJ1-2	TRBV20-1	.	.	TGCAGTGCTAGTATCGGCAGGACCTATGGCTACACCTTC	CSASIGRTYGYTF
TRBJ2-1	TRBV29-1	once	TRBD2	TGCAGCGTTGCCCAACTAGCGGGAGGGTCCGATGAGCAGTTCTTC	CSVAQLAGGSDEQFF
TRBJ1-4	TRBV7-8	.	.	TGTGCCAGCAGCTTAGATGAAAAACTGTTTTTT	CASSLDEKLFF
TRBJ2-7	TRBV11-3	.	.	TGTGCCAGCAGCTTAGATCGGGAATCGGTGGAGTACTTC	CASSLDRESVEYF
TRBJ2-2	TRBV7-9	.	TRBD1	TGTGCCAGCAGCCCAGCCGGGACAGAAATCACCGGGGAGCTGTTTTTT	CASSPAGTEITGELFF